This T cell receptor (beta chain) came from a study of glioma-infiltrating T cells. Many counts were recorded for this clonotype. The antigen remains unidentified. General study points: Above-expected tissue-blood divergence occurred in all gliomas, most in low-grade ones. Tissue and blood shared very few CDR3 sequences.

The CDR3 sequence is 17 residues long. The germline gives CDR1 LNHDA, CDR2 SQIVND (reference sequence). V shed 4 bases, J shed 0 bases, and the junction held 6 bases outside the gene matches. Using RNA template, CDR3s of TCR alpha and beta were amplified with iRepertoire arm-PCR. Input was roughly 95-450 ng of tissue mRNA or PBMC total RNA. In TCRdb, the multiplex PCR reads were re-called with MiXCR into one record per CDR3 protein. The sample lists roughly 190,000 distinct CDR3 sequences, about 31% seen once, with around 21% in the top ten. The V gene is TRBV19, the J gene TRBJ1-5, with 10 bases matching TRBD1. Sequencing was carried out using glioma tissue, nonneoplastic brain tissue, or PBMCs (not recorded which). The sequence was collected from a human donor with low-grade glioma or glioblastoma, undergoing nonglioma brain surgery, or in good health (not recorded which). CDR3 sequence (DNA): TGTGCCAGTAGTACCTTCGGGACAGGGGTTAGCAATCAGCCCCAGCATTTT. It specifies CASSTFGTGVSNQPQHF. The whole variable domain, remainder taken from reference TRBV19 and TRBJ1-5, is DGGITQSPKYLFRKEGQNVTLSCEQNLNHDAMYWYRQDPGQGLRLIYYSQIVNDFQKGDIAEGYSVSREKKESFPLTVTSAQKNPTAFYLCASSTFGTGVSNQPQHFGDGTRLSIL.